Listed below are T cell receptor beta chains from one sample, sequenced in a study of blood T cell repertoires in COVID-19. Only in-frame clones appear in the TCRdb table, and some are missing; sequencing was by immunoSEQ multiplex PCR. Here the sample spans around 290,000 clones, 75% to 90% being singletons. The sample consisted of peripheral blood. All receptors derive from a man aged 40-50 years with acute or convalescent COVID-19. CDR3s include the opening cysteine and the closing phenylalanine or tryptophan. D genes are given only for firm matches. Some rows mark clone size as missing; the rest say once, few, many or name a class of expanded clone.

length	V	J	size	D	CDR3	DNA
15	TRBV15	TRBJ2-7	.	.	CATSRDRGPSYEQYF	TGTGCCACCAGCAGAGATCGGGGTCCATCCTACGAGCAGTACTTC
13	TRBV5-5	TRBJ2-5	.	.	CASSFSRQETQYF	TGTGCCAGCAGCTTTTCGCGGCAAGAGACCCAGTACTTC
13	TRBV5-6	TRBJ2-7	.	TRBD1	CASSPGTAYEQYF	TGTGCCAGCAGCCCTGGGACAGCCTACGAGCAGTACTTC
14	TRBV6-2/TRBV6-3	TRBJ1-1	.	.	CASSFPGTRAEAFF	TGTGCCAGCAGTTTCCCCGGGACACGAGCTGAAGCTTTCTTT
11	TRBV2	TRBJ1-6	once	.	CASSERAPLHF	TGTGCCAGCAGTGAGAGGGCACCCCTCCACTTT
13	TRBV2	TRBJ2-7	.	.	CASTEDNSYEQYF	TGTGCCAGCACCGAGGACAATTCCTACGAGCAGTACTTC
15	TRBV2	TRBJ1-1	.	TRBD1	CASSEDPGGKAEAFF	TGTGCCAGCAGTGAAGACCCAGGGGGCAAGGCTGAAGCTTTCTTT
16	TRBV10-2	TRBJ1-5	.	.	CASSLSGVGTHQPQHF	TGCGCCAGCAGTCTCTCGGGGGTTGGCACCCATCAGCCCCAGCATTTT
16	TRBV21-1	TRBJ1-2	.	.	CASSDPVGGIDYGYTF	TGTGCCAGCAGCGACCCCGTGGGGGGGATCGACTATGGCTACACCTTC
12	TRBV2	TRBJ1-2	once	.	CASSDPPWPYTF	TGTGCCAGCAGTGATCCCCCCTGGCCCTACACCTTC
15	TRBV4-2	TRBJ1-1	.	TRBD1	CASSQVIRDRAGAFF	TGTGCCAGCAGCCAAGTCATTAGGGACAGGGCCGGAGCTTTCTTT
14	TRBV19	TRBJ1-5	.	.	CASSITGYGQPQHF	TGTGCCAGTAGTATTACGGGGTATGGTCAGCCCCAGCATTTT
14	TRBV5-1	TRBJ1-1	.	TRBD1	CASSLVQGDTEAFF	TGCGCCAGCAGCTTGGTACAGGGGGACACTGAAGCTTTCTTT
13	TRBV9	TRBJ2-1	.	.	CASSARGGNEQFF	TGTGCCAGCAGCGCTAGGGGGGGAAATGAGCAGTTCTTC
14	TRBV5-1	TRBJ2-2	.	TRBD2	CASSSGGAAGELFF	TGCGCCAGCAGCAGCGGGGGGGCAGCCGGGGAGCTGTTTTTT
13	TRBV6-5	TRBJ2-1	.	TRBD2	CASIIAGLNEQFF	TGTGCCAGCATTATAGCGGGGCTAAATGAGCAGTTCTTC
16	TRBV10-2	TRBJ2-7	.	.	CASSDPTAQVRYEQYF	TGCGCCAGCAGTGATCCGACAGCGCAGGTCCGCTACGAGCAGTACTTC
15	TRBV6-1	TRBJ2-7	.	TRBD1	CASSEATGGTYEQYF	TGTGCCAGCAGTGAAGCGACAGGGGGGACCTACGAGCAGTACTTC
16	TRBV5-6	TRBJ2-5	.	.	CASSFYTGNAGETQYF	TGTGCCAGCAGCTTCTACACAGGGAACGCGGGAGAGACCCAGTACTTC
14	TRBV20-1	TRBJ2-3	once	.	CSASNSGAKSTQYF	TGCAGTGCTAGTAACAGTGGGGCTAAGAGTACGCAGTATTTT
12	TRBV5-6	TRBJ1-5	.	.	CASSFGQQPQHF	TGTGCCAGCAGCTTTGGACAGCAGCCCCAGCATTTT
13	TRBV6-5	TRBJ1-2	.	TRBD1	CASGKTGEDGYTF	TGTGCCAGCGGGAAGACAGGGGAAGATGGCTACACCTTC
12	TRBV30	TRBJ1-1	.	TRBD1	CAWSGDRGEAFF	TGTGCCTGGAGTGGCGACAGGGGTGAAGCTTTCTTT
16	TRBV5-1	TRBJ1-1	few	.	CASSLQPQPANTEAFF	TGCGCCAGCAGCTTACAGCCACAGCCCGCCAACACTGAAGCTTTCTTT
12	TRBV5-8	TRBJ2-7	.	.	CASRTASYEQYF	TGTGCCAGCAGGACAGCCTCCTACGAGCAGTACTTC
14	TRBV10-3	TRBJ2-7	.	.	CAISGPDREDEQYF	TGTGCCATCAGTGGACCAGACAGGGAGGACGAGCAGTACTTC
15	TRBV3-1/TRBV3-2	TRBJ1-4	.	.	CASSQGQQFDEKLFF	TGTGCCAGCAGCCAAGGACAACAGTTTGACGAAAAACTGTTTTTT
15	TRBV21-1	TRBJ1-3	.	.	CASSKPRGRGNTIYF	TGTGCCAGCAGCAAACCAAGAGGGAGGGGAAACACCATATATTTT
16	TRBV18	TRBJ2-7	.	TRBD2	CASSPIGLAGGDEQYF	TGTGCCAGCTCACCTATTGGACTAGCGGGGGGGGACGAGCAGTACTTC
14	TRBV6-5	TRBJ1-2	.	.	CASSYGGADYGYTF	TGTGCCAGCAGTTACGGGGGGGCGGACTATGGCTACACCTTC
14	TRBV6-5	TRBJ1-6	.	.	CASTPRGYNSPLHF	TGTGCCAGCACTCCCCGGGGCTATAATTCACCCCTCCACTTT
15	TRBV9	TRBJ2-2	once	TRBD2	CASSVGLAGAGELFF	TGTGCCAGCAGCGTAGGGCTAGCGGGGGCCGGGGAGCTGTTTTTT
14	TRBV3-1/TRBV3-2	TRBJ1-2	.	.	CASSGRDGRGGYTF	TGTGCCAGCAGCGGACGGGACGGCCGGGGGGGCTACACCTTC
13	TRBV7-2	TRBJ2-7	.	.	CASSLAGYHEQYF	TGTGCCAGCAGCTTGGCAGGGTATCACGAGCAGTACTTC
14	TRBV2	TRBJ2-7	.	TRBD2	CASSVAGGPYEQYF	TGTGCCAGCAGTGTAGCGGGGGGGCCCTACGAGCAGTACTTC